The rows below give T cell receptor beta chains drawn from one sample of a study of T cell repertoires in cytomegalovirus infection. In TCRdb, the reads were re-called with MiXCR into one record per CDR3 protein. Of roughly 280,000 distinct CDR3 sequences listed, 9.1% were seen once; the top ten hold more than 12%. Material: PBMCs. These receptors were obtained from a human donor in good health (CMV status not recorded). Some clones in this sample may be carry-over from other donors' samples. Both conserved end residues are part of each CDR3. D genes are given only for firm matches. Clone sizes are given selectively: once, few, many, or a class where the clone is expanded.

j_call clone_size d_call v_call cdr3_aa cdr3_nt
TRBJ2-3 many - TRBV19 CASSGVFADTQYF TGTGCCAGTAGTGGGGTGTTCGCAGATACGCAGTATTTT
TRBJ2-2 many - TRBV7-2 CASSLKETGELFF TGTGCCAGCAGCTTAAAAGAGACCGGGGAGCTGTTTTTT
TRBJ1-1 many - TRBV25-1 CASRGGGKNTEAFF TGTGCCAGCAGGGGGGGAGGAAAGAACACTGAAGCTTTCTTT
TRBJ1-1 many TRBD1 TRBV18 CASSLKTGVGTEAFF TGTGCCAGCTCACTCAAGACAGGGGTCGGGACTGAAGCTTTCTTT
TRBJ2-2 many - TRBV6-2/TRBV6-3 CASSYKAGELFF TGTGCCAGCAGTTACAAGGCTGGGGAGCTGTTTTTT
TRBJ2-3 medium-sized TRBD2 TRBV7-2 CASSPKGPLAGGTDTQYF TGTGCCAGCAGCCCGAAAGGCCCACTAGCGGGGGGCACAGATACGCAGTATTTT
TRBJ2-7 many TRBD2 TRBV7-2 CASSLYPSGSGYEQYF TGTGCCAGCAGCTTATATCCCAGCGGGAGCGGGTACGAGCAGTACTTC
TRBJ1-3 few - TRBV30 CAWTAYLGNTIYF TGTGCCTGGACGGCATACCTTGGAAACACCATATATTTT
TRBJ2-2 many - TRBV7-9 CASSSGTKNTGELFF TGTGCCAGCAGTTCCGGGACAAAAAACACCGGGGAGCTGTTTTTT
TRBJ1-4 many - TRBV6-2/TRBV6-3 CASSYGQEATNEKLFF TGTGCCAGCAGTTACGGCCAGGAGGCAACTAATGAAAAACTGTTTTTT
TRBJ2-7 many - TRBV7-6 CASSTGLKTYEQYF TGTGCCAGCAGCACGGGGCTCAAGACCTACGAGCAGTACTTC
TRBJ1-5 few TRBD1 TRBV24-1 CATSDPGQGQGASQPQHF TGTGCCACCAGCGATCCTGGACAGGGCCAGGGGGCAAGTCAGCCCCAGCATTTT
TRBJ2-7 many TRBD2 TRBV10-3 CAISERGVTYEQYF TGTGCCATCAGTGAACGGGGGGTCACCTACGAGCAGTACTTC
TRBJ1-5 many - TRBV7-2 CASSPIEGIGQPQHF TGTGCCAGCAGCCCAATCGAGGGCATCGGTCAGCCCCAGCATTTT
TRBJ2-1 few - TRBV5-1 CASSLIASSYNEQFF TGCGCCAGCAGCTTGATCGCTTCCTCCTACAATGAGCAGTTCTTC
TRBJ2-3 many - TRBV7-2 CASSFRDWRDTQYF TGTGCCAGCAGCTTCCGGGACTGGAGGGATACGCAGTATTTT
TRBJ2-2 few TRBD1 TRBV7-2 CASSLDRDRGIGELFF TGTGCCAGCAGTCTCGACCGGGACAGGGGGATCGGGGAGCTGTTTTTT
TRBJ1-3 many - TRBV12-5 CASGSRPAGSGNTIYF TGTGCTAGTGGTTCCCGCCCGGCAGGCTCTGGAAACACCATATATTTT
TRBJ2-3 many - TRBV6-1 CASSYYGDTQYF TGTGCCAGCAGTTATTATGGAGATACGCAGTATTTT
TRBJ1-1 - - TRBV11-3 CASSLDGRRGAEAFF TGTGCCAGCAGCTTAGACGGGCGCCGAGGGGCTGAAGCTTTCTTT
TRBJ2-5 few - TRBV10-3 CAISYDHQETQYF TGTGCCATCAGTTACGACCACCAAGAGACCCAGTACTTC
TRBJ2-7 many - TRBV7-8 CASSLESVQYF TGTGCCAGCAGCTTAGAGTCCGTGCAGTACTTC
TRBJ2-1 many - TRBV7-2 CASSLILKANEQFF TGTGCCAGCAGCTTGATTCTGAAAGCGAATGAGCAGTTCTTC
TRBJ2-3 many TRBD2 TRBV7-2 CASSLDGTITDTQYF TGTGCCAGCAGCTTAGACGGGACTATCACAGATACGCAGTATTTT
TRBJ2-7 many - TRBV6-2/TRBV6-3 CASSDQNSYEQYF TGTGCCAGCAGTGACCAGAACTCCTACGAGCAGTACTTC
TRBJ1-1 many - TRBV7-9 CASTLFVNTEAFF TGTGCCAGCACCCTCTTTGTTAACACTGAAGCTTTCTTT
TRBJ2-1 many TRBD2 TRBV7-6 CASSLGGLAGHNEQFF TGTGCCAGCAGCTTAGGGGGACTAGCGGGGCACAATGAGCAGTTCTTC
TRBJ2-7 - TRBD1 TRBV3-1 CASSQAPGGYEQYF TGTGCCAGCAGCCAAGCGCCAGGGGGCTACGAGCAGTACTTC
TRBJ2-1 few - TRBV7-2 CASSLSGPASYNEQFF TGTGCCAGCAGCTTATCCGGCCCCGCCTCCTACAATGAGCAGTTCTTC
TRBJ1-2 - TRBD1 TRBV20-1 CSAPAFDRDGYTF TGCAGTGCTCCTGCCTTTGACAGGGACGGCTACACCTTC
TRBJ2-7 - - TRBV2 CASSLFGAEQYF TGTGCCAGCAGTCTATTCGGGGCCGAGCAGTACTTC
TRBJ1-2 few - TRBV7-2 CASSPGPLVPGYTF TGTGCCAGCAGCCCTGGTCCATTGGTTCCGGGCTACACCTTC
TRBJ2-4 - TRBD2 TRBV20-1 CSVKGLASSGEAKNIQYF TGCAGTGTCAAGGGACTAGCGTCGTCTGGAGAAGCCAAAAACATTCAGTACTTC
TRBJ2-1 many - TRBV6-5 CASSSPSRSYNEQFF TGTGCCAGCAGTTCCCCTAGCCGCTCCTACAATGAGCAGTTCTTC
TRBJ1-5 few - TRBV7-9 CASSLGRGGDQPQHF TGTGCCAGCAGCTTAGGGAGGGGGGGGGATCAGCCCCAGCATTTT
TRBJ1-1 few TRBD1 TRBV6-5 CASSRKQGVMNTEAFF TGTGCCAGCAGTCGTAAACAGGGGGTTATGAACACTGAAGCTTTCTTT
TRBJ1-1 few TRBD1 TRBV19 CASRRGDRGNTEAFF TGTGCCAGTAGGAGGGGGGACAGGGGGAACACTGAAGCTTTCTTT
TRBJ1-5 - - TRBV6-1 CASIQADIGFQPQHF TGTGCCAGCATTCAGGCCGATATTGGCTTTCAGCCCCAGCATTTT
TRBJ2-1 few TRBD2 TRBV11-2 CASSRTTGRTSGRAGNEQFF TGTGCCAGCAGCCGAACGACCGGACGGACTAGCGGGAGGGCCGGGAATGAGCAGTTCTTC
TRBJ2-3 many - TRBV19 CASSPRRGHTDTQYF TGTGCCAGTAGCCCTAGGAGGGGGCACACAGATACGCAGTATTTT
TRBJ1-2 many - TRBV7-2 CASSEGGHYGYTF TGTGCCAGCAGCGAGGGGGGTCACTATGGCTACACCTTC
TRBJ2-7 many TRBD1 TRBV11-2 CASSFLDRTPYEQYF TGTGCCAGCAGCTTCCTGGACAGGACCCCCTACGAGCAGTACTTC
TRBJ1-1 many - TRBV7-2 CASSLDWRGVGNTEAFF TGTGCCAGCAGCTTAGATTGGCGGGGTGTGGGGAACACTGAAGCTTTCTTT
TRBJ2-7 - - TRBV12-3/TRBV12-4 CASSSGPLYEQYF TGTGCCAGCAGCTCCGGACCCTTATACGAGCAGTACTTC
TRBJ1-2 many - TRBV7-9 CASSPGGPGYGYTF TGTGCCAGCAGCCCTGGGGGCCCTGGCTATGGCTACACCTTC
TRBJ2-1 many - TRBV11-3 CASSGQQGNEQFF TGTGCCAGCAGCGGACAACAGGGAAATGAGCAGTTCTTC
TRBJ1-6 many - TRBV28 CASRGRSVGSPLHF TGTGCCAGCAGGGGTCGCAGTGTGGGTTCACCCCTCCACTTT
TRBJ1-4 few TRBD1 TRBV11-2 CASSLMMNRGGEKLFF TGTGCCAGCAGCTTAATGATGAACAGGGGAGGAGAAAAACTGTTTTTT
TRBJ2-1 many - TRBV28 CASTSGGGARDEQFF TGTGCCAGCACCAGTGGGGGGGGGGCCCGGGATGAGCAGTTCTTC
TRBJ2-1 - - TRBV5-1 CASSYDTSSYNEQFF TGCGCCAGCAGCTACGACACTAGCTCCTACAATGAGCAGTTCTTC
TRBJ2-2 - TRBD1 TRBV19 CAISSGGWIGELFF TGTGCCATTTCTTCAGGGGGCTGGATCGGGGAGCTGTTTTTT
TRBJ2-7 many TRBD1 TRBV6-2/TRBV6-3 CASSSDRGGLKTYEQYF TGTGCCAGCAGCTCGGACAGGGGGGGCCTGAAGACCTACGAGCAGTACTTC
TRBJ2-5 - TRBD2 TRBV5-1 CASRGGTSGETQYF TGCGCCAGCAGGGGAGGGACTAGCGGCGAGACCCAGTACTTC